This T cell receptor (beta chain) was retrieved from a study of blood T cell repertoires in COVID-19. About the research overall: PBMCs, B-cell-depleted T cells, or T cells were the source of the cDNA or gDNA that made up the material.

Assay: immunoSEQ multiplex PCR; the TCRdb copy retains only in-frame clones and omits some. The sample consists of approximately 250,000 clones, 70% to 90% of them appearing once. The receptor was derived from a man under 40 with active or convalescent COVID-19. Sequences were obtained from peripheral blood.

The CDR3 DNA reads TGTGCCAGCACCCGCGACGGGTTCTCCTACGAGCAGTACTTC. Residues: CASTRDGFSYEQYF. This chain uses TRBV6-5 with TRBJ2-7; no definite D call. Germline V lookup: CDR1 MNHEY, CDR2 SVGAGI. V shed 7 bases and J shed 0 bases, with 13 bases lying between them. CDR3 length: 14 residues.